This T cell receptor beta chain was recovered during a study of shared clonotypes between healthy human individuals. The overall study: Donor composition was a couple of women and three men, aged 18 to 49.

This CDR3 comprises 16 residues. Trimming removed 4 bases at V and 1 base at J, with 16 bases between. CDR1 is MDHEN, CDR2 SYDVKM, per germline. Sequencing was performed with immunoSEQ multiplex PCR; in TCRdb, only in-frame clones are kept and a portion is missing. The sample lists some 1.5 million clones; roughly 96% were seen once. The V gene is TRBV28, the J gene TRBJ1-1; D is unclear. The sequenced sample consisted of naive CD4+ T cells sorted from blood. Subset described: CD45RA+ positively selected. The clonotype comes from a man aged 30-40 years in good health. This CDR3 reads CASSSLGSSANTEAFF. The CDR3 DNA reads TGTGCCAGCAGTTCCCTCGGCTCCTCCGCGAACACTGAAGCTTTCTTT.